A selection of T cell receptor beta chains follows, all from one sample in a study of shared clonotypes between healthy human individuals. Measured with immunoSEQ multiplex PCR; TCRdb has only the in-frame clones, and not every one. The table shows hundreds of thousands of clones, with less than 85% occurring only once. The sample taken for sequencing was memory CD4+ T cells sorted from blood. The receptors shown here come from a woman aged 25 to 39 in good health. Each CDR3 is given with its conserved first and last residue. The D gene is left open where the match is weak. Size is omitted from some rows. Given values are once, few, many or a class for expanded clones.

>TRBV5-6|TRBJ1-4|few|14|NA
TGTGCCAGCAGTTTGAGGCAGGGGAGTGAAAAACTGTTTTTT
CASSLRQGSEKLFF
>TRBV5-1|TRBJ2-7|NA|12|NA
TGCGCCAGCAGCTTGCAGGGGCTCGAGCAGTACTTC
CASSLQGLEQYF
>TRBV28|TRBJ2-7|NA|15|TRBD2
TGTGCCAGCAGTTCCCACGCGGGAGTGGTAGACGAGCAGTACTTC
CASSSHAGVVDEQYF
>TRBV28|TRBJ2-7|NA|15|NA
TGTGCCAGCAGTTTAGGGGGAGGTGCCGTCTACGAGCAGTACTTC
CASSLGGGAVYEQYF
>TRBV2|TRBJ2-7|NA|14|NA
TGTGCCAGCATCCTGACAGGAAGTACCTACGAGCAGTACTTC
CASILTGSTYEQYF
>TRBV5-1|TRBJ1-2|NA|16|NA
TGCGCCAGCAGCTTGGCCGTAGGGGGTGGAAACTATGGCTACACCTTC
CASSLAVGGGNYGYTF
>TRBV28|TRBJ2-3|NA|14|TRBD1
TGTGCCAGTAGGGACAGGGAGTTCGGGAATCCGCAGTATTTT
CASRDREFGNPQYF
>TRBV10-2|TRBJ1-1|NA|13|TRBD1
TGCGCCAGCATGGCCCAGGGGGGGACTGAAGCTTTCTTT
CASMAQGGTEAFF
>TRBV5-1|TRBJ2-7|NA|17|TRBD2
TGCGCCAGCAGCCCGGGGACTAGCGGGACGGCACCCTACGAGCAGTACTTC
CASSPGTSGTAPYEQYF
>TRBV27|TRBJ1-5|NA|15|NA
TGTGCCAGCAGCAAAGGGGGATATAGCAATCAGCCCCAGCATTTT
CASSKGGYSNQPQHF
>TRBV2|TRBJ2-2|NA|15|NA
TGTGCCAGCAGACCACGAAGGGAGGGGGCCGGGGAGCTGTTTTTT
CASRPRREGAGELFF
>TRBV5-1|TRBJ2-1|NA|17|NA
TGCGCCAGCACGCCTCACCTACCGCCCTACTCCTACAATGAGCAGTTCTTC
CASTPHLPPYSYNEQFF
>TRBV28|TRBJ2-1|NA|19|TRBD2
TGTGCCAGCAGTTTACAACTAGCGGGAGGAAAAGGATCCTACAATGAGCAGTTCTTC
CASSLQLAGGKGSYNEQFF
>TRBV19|TRBJ2-2|NA|14|TRBD1
TGTGCCAGTAGCCACATCCAGGGGGTGGTGGAGCTGTTTTTT
CASSHIQGVVELFF
>TRBV18|TRBJ1-2|NA|15|TRBD1
TGTGCCAGCTCACTGACGGACAGGGCACACTATGGCTACACCTTC
CASSLTDRAHYGYTF
>TRBV6-1|TRBJ2-7|NA|14|TRBD1
TGTGCCAGCAGTGAACGGGACAGGGACCACGAGCAGTACTTC
CASSERDRDHEQYF
>TRBV10-3|TRBJ2-7|NA|15|TRBD2
TGTGCCATCAGTGATGGGACTACCTCCTCCTACGAGCAGTACTTC
CAISDGTTSSYEQYF
>TRBV9|TRBJ2-2|NA|21|TRBD2
TGTGCCAGCAGCGTAGGATCAGGACTAGCGGGAGGGCCCGACCTCGCCGGGGAGCTGTTTTTT
CASSVGSGLAGGPDLAGELFF
>TRBV10-3|TRBJ1-5|NA|16|NA
TGTGCCATCAGTGAGTCGGGCAGGGGTCAGAATCAGCCCCAGCATTTT
CAISESGRGQNQPQHF
>TRBV18|TRBJ2-4|few|15|NA
TGTGCCAGCTCACTTTCTTTTGGACAGCTGAACATTCAGTACTTC
CASSLSFGQLNIQYF
>TRBV19|TRBJ2-7|NA|14|TRBD2
TGTGCCAGTAACTTGGGACTAGCTTCAGGCGAGCAGTACTTC
CASNLGLASGEQYF
>TRBV7-9|TRBJ2-1|NA|15|NA
TGTGCCAGCAGCTTAGCCACTCTCTCCTACAATGAGCAGTTCTTC
CASSLATLSYNEQFF
>TRBV7-9|TRBJ2-1|NA|16|TRBD1
TGTGCCAGCAGTCCACGCCGGGACAGCAGTTCCAATGAGCAGTTCTTC
CASSPRRDSSSNEQFF
>TRBV27|TRBJ2-7|NA|13|NA
TGTGCCAGCAGTCGACGACGATACTACGAGCAGTACTTC
CASSRRRYYEQYF
>TRBV2|TRBJ2-7|once|13|TRBD1
TGTGCCAGCAGAAGGACAGGATCCTACGAGCAGTACTTC
CASRRTGSYEQYF
>TRBV11-2|TRBJ2-7|NA|13|NA
TGTGCCAGCAGCGCGGGACTCATGTACGAGCAGTACTTC
CASSAGLMYEQYF
>TRBV19|TRBJ1-1|NA|14|NA
TGTGCCAGTAGTATGGGCGGGAGGAACACTGAAGCTTTCTTT
CASSMGGRNTEAFF
>TRBV7-2|TRBJ2-3|NA|15|NA
TGTGCCAGCAGCTCCATGGGTCACAGGCCAGATACGCAGTATTTT
CASSSMGHRPDTQYF
>TRBV28|TRBJ1-4|few|13|NA
TGTGCCAGCAGCCTAGGGGCCTATGAAAAACTGTTTTTT
CASSLGAYEKLFF
>TRBV30|TRBJ2-7|NA|14|TRBD2
TGTGCCTGGAGTGTTGGACTAGCAGGCTACGAGCAGTACTTC
CAWSVGLAGYEQYF
>TRBV18|TRBJ2-7|NA|14|NA
TGTGCCAGCTCACCTTCGGGAGAGTTTCGGGAGCAGTACTTC
CASSPSGEFREQYF
>TRBV6-5|TRBJ1-1|NA|14|NA
TGTGCCAGCAGCTCGGTGACAAGGAACACTGAAGCTTTCTTT
CASSSVTRNTEAFF
>TRBV6-4|TRBJ1-2|NA|20|TRBD1
TGTGCCAGCAGTGACCTGGACAGGAATCCCTCTGCCCCAAATTTATATGGCTACACCTTC
CASSDLDRNPSAPNLYGYTF
>TRBV5-1|TRBJ2-5|NA|14|NA
TGCGCCAGCAGCTTGGGAACGGGAGTGGAGACCCAGTACTTC
CASSLGTGVETQYF
>TRBV6-1|TRBJ2-7|NA|16|NA
TGTGCCAGCAGTGAAGCTAAGGGTAAACGGTCCTACGAGCAGTACTTC
CASSEAKGKRSYEQYF
>TRBV9|TRBJ2-7|NA|14|TRBD1
TGTGCCAGCAGCGAGACGACAGGGGGGCAAAAGCAGTACTTC
CASSETTGGQKQYF
>TRBV19|TRBJ2-5|few|15|NA
TGTGCCAGTAGTCACCTACCTCTATACCAAGAGACCCAGTACTTC
CASSHLPLYQETQYF
>TRBV27|TRBJ2-2|NA|14|NA
TGTGCCAGCAGTTCCAACGCGAACACCGGGGAGCTGTTTTTT
CASSSNANTGELFF
>TRBV5-1|TRBJ2-3|once|15|TRBD1
TGCGCCAGCAGAGGGGACAGATGGGGCGCAGATACGCAGTATTTT
CASRGDRWGADTQYF
>TRBV18|TRBJ2-1|NA|12|NA
TGTGCCAGCTCACCGCAGGGTTCTGAGCAGTTCTTC
CASSPQGSEQFF
>TRBV5-4|TRBJ2-1|once|15|TRBD2
TGTGCCAGCAGCTTCTCGACTAGCGGGATTCATGAGCAGTTCTTC
CASSFSTSGIHEQFF